This T cell receptor beta chain was sequenced in a study of cytomegalovirus exposure and HLA in healthy donors. The study, taken as a whole, reports: The study carried out a later analysis of TCR beta sequences. It associated approximately 15,000 of them with specific HLA alleles at a false discovery rate of 0.05.

The PCR contained 60 Vbeta and 13 Jbeta primers. Using immunoSEQ multiplex PCR, the repertoire was profiled, and TCRdb retains in-frame clones only, with some absent. The ten top clones account for roughly 0.7%, within a sample of approximately 190,000 clones. Remarks on this clone: Its antigen is not identified.

Germline loops: CDR1 SGHRS, CDR2 YFSETQ. There are 15 residues in the CDR3. The junction had 5 bases not matched to a gene; V was cut back by 2 bases and J by 3 bases. The sample comprised PBMCs. The clonotype comes from a boy younger than 18 in good health and CMV-seronegative. The chain links TRBV5-1 to TRBJ2-7; 10 positions agree with TRBD1. The CDR3 DNA reads TGCGCCAGCAGCTTTGGGGACAGGGGATTCTACGAGCAGTACTTC. As protein: CASSFGDRGFYEQYF.